Following are 30 T cell receptor beta chains from one sample sequenced in a study of T cells after yellow fever vaccination. TCRdb used MiXCR to reprocess the 5' RACE reads, holding one entry per CDR3 protein. The sample lists some 250,000 distinct CDR3 sequences; roughly 3.7% were seen once. Here the sequenced sample was PBMCs, taken 15 days after the yellow fever booster vaccination. Receptors were obtained from a man between 18 and 35 years old who received the YFV17D yellow fever vaccine.

This clonotype has at least ten counts. The rearrangement joins TRBV6-2 or TRBV6-3 to TRBJ2-1; D unresolved. The germline V and J ends were trimmed by 8 bases and 4 bases, with 9 bases remaining between them. This CDR3 region has 12 residues. The germline gives CDR1 MNHEY, CDR2 SVGEGT. The CDR3 DNA sequence: TGTGCCAGCGGTGACTCGTACAATGAGCAGTTCTTC. This sequence encodes CASGDSYNEQFF.

Note on this clonotype: A much more abundant neighbour one base away suggests this may be a read error. V and J are TRBV29-1 and TRBJ2-1, with TRBD2 matching 7 bases. This CDR3 spans 16 amino acids. CDR1 SQVTM and CDR2 ANQGSEA come from the germline V gene. Here the CDR3 reads CSVEGTLAETSNEQSF. CDR3 nucleotides: TGCAGCGTTGAAGGTACCTTAGCTGAGACTAGCAATGAGCAGTCCTTC.

This clonotype was detected many times. The V and J genes are TRBV2 and TRBJ1-1, with D possibly matching TRBD1 (5 bases). V was shortened by 4 bases and J by 1 base, with 22 bases between the two germline ends. Germline V gene sequence: CDR1 SNHLY, CDR2 FYNNEI. There are 18 residues in the CDR3. The CDR3 is CASSASPLRESRNTEAFF. The CDR3 nucleotides are TGTGCCAGCAGTGCATCTCCTCTCAGGGAGAGTAGGAACACTGAAGCTTTCTTT.

Many counts were recorded for this clonotype. The rearrangement joins TRBV20-1 to TRBJ2-1, with D maybe TRBD2 (5 bases). V lost 5 bases, J lost 4 bases, and 6 bases lay in between. Germline V gene lookup returns CDR1 DFQATT and CDR2 SNEGSKA (reference sequence). CDR3 length equals 11 residues. In DNA, the CDR3 is TGCAGTGCTCGGAGGTACAATGAGCAGTTCTTC. Its protein product is CSARRYNEQFF.

This clonotype was seen ten or more times. V and J are TRBV2 and TRBJ1-2; no definite D call. The V gene lost 6 bases and the J gene lost 0 bases, with 14 bases spanning the gap. The CDR3 is made up of 15 amino acids. CDR1 is SNHLY and CDR2 is FYNNEI in the germline V gene. CDR3 protein: CASSSQGGTNYGYTF. The CDR3 DNA sequence: TGTGCCAGCAGCTCTCAAGGAGGAACTAACTATGGCTACACCTTC. Full variable domain (rest looked up from reference TRBV2 and TRBJ1-2): EPEVTQTPSHQVTQMGQEVILRCVPISNHLYFYWYRQILGQKVEFLVSFYNNEISEKSEIFDDQFSVERPDGSNFTLKIRSTKLEDSAMYFCASSSQGGTNYGYTFGSGTRLTVV.

This clonotype was found many times. CDR3 in DNA: TGCGCCAGCAGCCAGGGGACGGAAAACATTCAGTACTTC. This encodes CASSQGTENIQYF. J is TRBJ2-4 and V is TRBV5-1; D is perhaps TRBD1 (6 bases). This CDR3 has 13 residues. The germline V gene encodes CDR1 SGHRS and CDR2 YFSETQ. Trimming shortened V by 4 bases and J by 5 bases, and 10 bases separated the two germline ends.

This clonotype was found many times. This chain links TRBV3-1 with TRBJ1-1; D perhaps matches TRBD1 (5 bases). The CDR3 consists of 17 residues. V lost 4 bases and J lost 9, with 27 bases in between. Germline values: CDR1 LGHDT, CDR2 YNNKEL (reference sequence). The CDR3 is CASSPHLLRRGPPQAFF. The CDR3 nucleotides are TGTGCCAGCAGCCCACACCTTCTCCGTCGGGGACCGCCACAAGCTTTCTTT.

There are many counts of this clonotype. J is TRBJ2-5 and V is TRBV5-1; D remains unclear. Germline V gene sequence: CDR1 SGHRS, CDR2 YFSETQ. Between the trimmed V and J ends, which lost 0 bases and 4 bases, there was a span of 10 bases. The CDR3 runs 14 residues. CDR3 DNA: TGCGCCAGCAGCTTGGCCCCGGGTCCAGAGACCCAGTACTTC. Amino acids: CASSLAPGPETQYF.

The sample holds many counts of this clonotype. This rearrangement joins TRBV12-3 or TRBV12-4 to TRBJ2-6; 8 bases align to TRBD2. CDR3 length: 15 amino acids. J was trimmed by 2 bases and V by 5 bases; bases with no gene match: 2. The CDR3 is CASSPRGAGANVLTF. In nucleotides, the CDR3 is TGTGCCAGCAGTCCGCGGGGGGCTGGGGCCAACGTCCTGACTTTC.

At least ten counts were recorded for this clonotype. The chain joins TRBV7-9 to TRBJ1-1, with 10 positions matching TRBD1. The junction had 3 bases not matched to a gene; V was cut back by 5 bases and J by 6 bases. Per the germline V gene, CDR1 is SEHNR and CDR2 is FQNEAQ (reference sequence). The CDR3 covers 13 residues. The CDR3 DNA reads TGTGCCAGCAGCCGTGGGACAGGGGCTGAAGCTTTCTTT. It translates to CASSRGTGAEAFF.

The table lists this clonotype with many counts. The rearrangement uses TRBV6-2 or TRBV6-3 and TRBJ1-1; tentatively, D is TRBD1 (5 bases). Trimming took 2 bases from V and 1 from J, leaving 17 bases between them. CDR1 is MNHEY and CDR2 is SVGEGT in the germline V gene. The CDR3 totals 17 residues. Here the CDR3 reads CASSYLPQAPTNTEAFF. DNA of the CDR3: TGTGCCAGCAGTTACCTCCCACAGGCACCCACGAACACTGAAGCTTTCTTT.

The sample holds a few counts of this clonotype. The rearrangement uses TRBV23-1 and TRBJ1-1; D gene unclear. TRBV23-1 is assigned to the ORF class and has an uncertain function. Deletions cut 8 bases from V and 11 bases from J, with 9 bases between. This CDR3 comprises 9 residues. CDR3 protein: CASGQWAFF. Here the CDR3 DNA reads TGCGCCAGCGGGCAGTGGGCTTTCTTT.

This clonotype has a count of ten or more. The chain is built from TRBV7-2 and TRBJ2-7; D uncertain. Germline V CDR1 and CDR2: SGHTA, FQGNSA. V gave up 3 bases and J gave up 0 bases, with 6 bases separating them. CDR3 size: 13 residues. Here the CDR3 DNA reads TGTGCCAGCAGCTTCGGGTTCTCCTACGAGCAGTACTTC. It translates to CASSFGFSYEQYF.

This clonotype was observed many times. This sequence joins TRBV7-2 and TRBJ2-7; weak D call: TRBD2 (5 bases). Trimming removed 1 base at V and 4 bases at J, with 8 bases between. The CDR3 consists of 13 residues. CDR1 SGHTA and CDR2 FQGNSA come from the germline V gene. The CDR3 sequence: CASSLGPGYEQYV. CDR3 nucleotide sequence: TGTGCCAGCAGCTTAGGCCCGGGATACGAGCAGTACGTC.

This clonotype appeared many times. V and J are TRBV5-1 and TRBJ1-2; D not certain. CDR3 length equals 12 residues. Germline V gene data show CDR1 as SGHRS and CDR2 as YFSETQ. V was shortened by 0 bases and J by 6 bases, with 6 bases between the two germline ends. Here the CDR3 DNA reads TGCGCCAGCAGCTTGGCGTCGAATGGCTACACCTTC. Translating it yields CASSLASNGYTF. The full variable domain, completed using reference TRBV5-1 and TRBJ1-2, is KAGVTQTPRYLIKTRGQQVTLSCSPISGHRSVSWYQQTPGQGLQFLFEYFSETQRNKGNFPGRFSGRQFSNSRSEMNVSTLELGDSALYLCASSLASNGYTFGSGTRLTVV.

The rearrangement uses TRBV20-1 and TRBJ1-5, with unresolved D. The V gene lost 3 bases and the J gene lost 2 bases, with 8 bases spanning the gap. The V gene's germline CDR1 is DFQATT and CDR2 SNEGSKA (reference sequence). The CDR3 is 13 residues long. The DNA for the CDR3 is TGCAGTGCTAGTTGGGTTGGCAATCAGCCCCAGCATTTT. This translates into CSASWVGNQPQHF.

This clonotype was seen at least ten times. The chain has TRBV18 and TRBJ2-7; the D call may be TRBD1 or TRBD2 (5 bases each). This CDR3 comprises 14 residues. Germline V CDR1 and CDR2: KGHSH, LQKENI. V shed 5 bases and J shed 2 bases, with 13 bases lying between them. CDR3 sequence reads: CASSTGTAPYEQYF. CDR3 sequence (DNA): TGTGCCAGCTCAACCGGGACGGCCCCCTACGAGCAGTACTTC. Drawing the rest from reference TRBV18 and TRBJ2-7, the complete variable domain is NAGVMQNPRHLVRRRGQEARLRCSPMKGHSHVYWYRQLPEEGLKFMVYLQKENIIDESGMPKERFSAEFPKEGPSILRIQQVVRGDSAAYFCASSTGTAPYEQYFGPGTRLTVT.

This clonotype has at least ten counts. V usage is TRBV25-1 and J usage is TRBJ2-2; weak D call: TRBD2 (5 bases). This CDR3 contains 17 residues. V was clipped by 0 bases and J by 2 bases, with 13 bases between them. Germline loops: CDR1 MGHDK, CDR2 SYGVNS. CDR3 region: CASSEYSAGANTGELFF. DNA of the CDR3: TGTGCCAGCAGTGAATATAGCGCCGGAGCAAACACCGGGGAGCTGTTTTTT.

Many counts were recorded for this clonotype. The rearrangement links TRBV5-1 to TRBJ1-1; the D is unclear. Trimming took 4 bases from V and 0 from J, leaving 13 bases between them. The CDR3 spans 15 residues. Germline V lookup: CDR1 SGHRS, CDR2 YFSETQ. This CDR3 reads CASSLWTPMNTEAFF. The CDR3 DNA sequence: TGCGCCAGCAGCCTGTGGACGCCAATGAACACTGAAGCTTTCTTT.

This clonotype came up a few times. The V call is TRBV4-3, the J call TRBJ1-5, with a weak D call TRBD1 (5 bases). This CDR3 is 13 amino acids long. Trimming took 6 bases from V and 6 from J, leaving 12 bases between them. Germline V gives CDR1 LGHNA, CDR2 YSLEER. The CDR3 sequence is CASSPMGVQPQHF. The CDR3 DNA follows: TGCGCCAGCAGTCCTATGGGGGTTCAGCCCCAGCATTTT.

This clonotype occurred many times. The chain carries TRBV6-5 and TRBJ1-5; D possibly corresponds to TRBD1 (5 bases). V gave up 5 bases and J gave up 3 bases, with 23 bases separating them. Germline CDR1 is MNHEY and CDR2 is SVGAGI. The CDR3 extends over 18 amino acids. The CDR3 spells CASSAIGGSDSFNQPQHF. The CDR3 DNA sequence: TGTGCCAGCAGTGCCATAGGAGGTTCCGACAGCTTCAATCAGCCCCAGCATTTT.

This clonotype was found many times. The chain couples TRBV5-1 to TRBJ2-1, with D maybe TRBD2 (7 bases). V gave up 5 bases and J gave up 8 bases, with 14 bases separating them. Germline values: CDR1 SGHRS, CDR2 YFSETQ. The CDR3 length is 13 residues. CDR3 protein: CASSHGGPDEQFF. The CDR3, as DNA: TGCGCCAGCAGTCACGGGGGGCCAGATGAGCAGTTCTTC. The whole variable domain, filled in from reference TRBV5-1 and TRBJ2-1, reads KAGVTQTPRYLIKTRGQQVTLSCSPISGHRSVSWYQQTPGQGLQFLFEYFSETQRNKGNFPGRFSGRQFSNSRSEMNVSTLELGDSALYLCASSHGGPDEQFFGPGTRLTVL.

Ten or more counts support this clonotype. The chain links TRBV6-5 to TRBJ1-5; no definite D call. The CDR3 runs to 13 residues. From germline, CDR1 is MNHEY and CDR2 SVGAGI. V was clipped by 4 bases and J by 3 bases, with 7 bases between them. This chain's CDR3 is CASSSRVNQPQHF. The CDR3 bases are TGTGCCAGCAGTTCCCGGGTCAATCAGCCCCAGCATTTT.

The J gene is TRBJ1-4, the V gene TRBV19; D uncertain. The CDR3 is made up of 13 amino acids. Trimming took 4 bases from V and 11 from J, leaving 14 bases between them. Germline CDR1 and CDR2: LNHDA and SQIVND (reference sequence). The CDR3 protein is CASSTLTREKLFF. The CDR3 nucleotides are TGTGCCAGTAGTACCCTGACTCGAGAGAAACTGTTTTTT. Based on the CDR3 plus reference TRBV19 and TRBJ1-4, the full variable domain is DGGITQSPKYLFRKEGQNVTLSCEQNLNHDAMYWYRQDPGQGLRLIYYSQIVNDFQKGDIAEGYSVSREKKESFPLTVTSAQKNPTAFYLCASSTLTREKLFFGSGTQLSVL.

This clonotype was seen ten or more times. The genes are TRBV6-5 and TRBJ2-5, with TRBD1 matching over 7 bases. This CDR3 has 15 amino acids. The V gene end was trimmed by 10 bases and the J gene end by 1 base; junction bases not matched to a gene: 12. The germline gives CDR1 MNHEY, CDR2 SVGAGI. The CDR3 DNA reads as TGTGCCACCATGGGGTACCGGGACAGCCAAGAGACCCAGTACTTC. This translates into CATMGYRDSQETQYF.

Ten or more counts support this clonotype. V and J are TRBV2 and TRBJ1-6; no clear D. V was trimmed by 8 bases and J by 4 bases, leaving 6 bases between them. The CDR3 loop spans 12 amino acids. Germline V CDR1 and CDR2: SNHLY, FYNNEI. The CDR3 sequence is CASGRYNSPLHF. The DNA of the CDR3 is TGTGCCAGCGGACGGTATAATTCACCCCTCCACTTT.

The table lists this clonotype with many counts. The gene calls are TRBV6-6 and TRBJ1-5; D gene unclear. The CDR3 has 13 amino acids. CDR1 and CDR2 (germline): MNHNY, SVGAGI (reference sequence). Trimming pared 7 bases from V and 1 base from J, leaving 8 bases between. CDR3 in amino acids: CASMSGSNQPQHF. The CDR3 coding sequence is TGTGCCAGCATGTCTGGGAGCAATCAGCCCCAGCATTTT.

This clonotype was recorded at least ten times. The chain joins TRBV28 to TRBJ2-1, with D maybe TRBD1 (5 bases). This CDR3 is 16 amino acids long. Trimming took 5 bases from V and 6 from J, leaving 20 bases between them. Per the germline V gene, CDR1 is MDHEN and CDR2 is SYDVKM. The CDR3 nucleotides read TGTGCCAGCAGTCCCAACCGGGCCCCAAGGGGCAATGAGCAGTTCTTC. As protein: CASSPNRAPRGNEQFF.

This clonotype was seen at least ten times. The chain has TRBV10-3 and TRBJ2-5; maybe TRBD2 (5 bases). This CDR3 is built from 13 residues. The ends were cut back, 7 bases at V and 2 bases at J, with 11 bases in the middle. Per germline, CDR1 ENHRY and CDR2 SYGVKD. Here the CDR3 reads CAINNPGQETQYF. The CDR3 DNA is TGTGCCATCAACAACCCGGGACAAGAGACCCAGTACTTC.

In this sample, this clonotype turned up many times. The rearrangement joins TRBV18 to TRBJ1-3; D is ambiguous. Germline CDR1 is KGHSH and CDR2 is LQKENI. CDR3 length: 16 residues. Trimming took off 2 bases at V and 4 bases at J, with 15 bases between the two ends. The CDR3 is CASSPVPWTEGNTIYF. CDR3 DNA: TGTGCCAGCTCACCAGTGCCTTGGACGGAGGGAAACACCATATATTTT.